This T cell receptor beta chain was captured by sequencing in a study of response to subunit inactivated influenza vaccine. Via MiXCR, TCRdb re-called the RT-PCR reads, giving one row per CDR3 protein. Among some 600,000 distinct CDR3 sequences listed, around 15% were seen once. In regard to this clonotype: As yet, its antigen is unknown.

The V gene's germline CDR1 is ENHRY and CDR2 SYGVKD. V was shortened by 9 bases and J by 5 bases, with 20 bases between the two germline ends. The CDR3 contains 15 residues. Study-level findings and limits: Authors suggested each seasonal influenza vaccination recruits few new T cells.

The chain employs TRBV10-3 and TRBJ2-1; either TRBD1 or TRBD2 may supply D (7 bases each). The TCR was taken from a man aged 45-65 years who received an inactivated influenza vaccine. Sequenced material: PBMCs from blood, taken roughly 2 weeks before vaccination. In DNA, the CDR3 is TGTGCCATAGGGGCTGGGTCAGGGGGGGACAATGAGCAGTTCTTC. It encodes CAIGAGSGGDNEQFF.